These T cell receptor beta chains were read from a single sample in a study of T cells expressing NK-cell markers. TCRdb processed the 5' RACE reads again and assigns one entry to each CDR3 protein, with no DNA. This sample's table has roughly 180,000 distinct CDR3 sequences. Sequenced: blood T cells: a sorted CD56 or NKG2C T cell subset, CD4+ or CD8+ T cells, or bulk PBMC T cells (not recorded which). Receptors were obtained from a woman between 18 and 69 years old in good health. Each CDR3 is given with its conserved first and last residue. A row's size may be missing; if present it is once, few, many or a size class.

clone_size | j_call | v_call | cdr3_aa
. | TRBJ1-6 | TRBV5-1 | CASSPGQVNNSPLHF
medium-sized | TRBJ1-2 | TRBV12-3/TRBV12-4 | CATSLGVQASYTF
. | TRBJ2-3 | TRBV18 | CASSPELAGPFTDTQYF
. | TRBJ2-7 | TRBV7-9 | CASSYLDRVEQYF
. | TRBJ2-3 | TRBV27 | CASSLLGPPEGTQYF
. | TRBJ2-7 | TRBV5-1 | CASSLATRGEQYF
. | TRBJ1-2 | TRBV20-1 | CSADRTGGYGYTF
. | TRBJ2-2 | TRBV11-3 | CASSPIPTTGELFF
. | TRBJ2-7 | TRBV29-1 | CSGRDSPYEQYF
. | TRBJ2-1 | TRBV5-1 | CASSLEVGYEQFF
. | TRBJ2-3 | TRBV6-1 | CASSRGVRTDTQYF
. | TRBJ2-5 | TRBV7-2 | CASTTRLAGQETQYF
. | TRBJ2-3 | TRBV29-1 | CSVDRPGARETQYF